This T cell receptor beta chain was sequenced for a study of T cell clones after liver transplantation. At the level of the study: Liver transplant recipients had immunosuppression withdrawal attempted within 2 years. Post-transplant blood was tracked for graft-donor-reactive T cell clones identified in a pre-transplant mixed lymphocyte reaction. Standard immunosuppression, with no induction, continued until 12-24 months after transplant. Timepoints were pre-transplant, pre-withdrawal, and after withdrawal was completed or failed.

The CDR3 is 15 residues long. CDR1 LNHDA and CDR2 SQIVND come from the germline V gene (reference sequence). The J segment lost 4 bases and the V segment lost 3 bases, leaving 6 bases of the junction unmatched. Method: immunoSEQ multiplex PCR; TCRdb's copy keeps in-frame clones and lacks some. Among more than 100,000 clones, around four fifths were seen once, and the ten largest hold approximately 3%. The sequence came from a human patient who received a liver transplant. These T cells may partly come from the graft donor. The chain has TRBV19 and TRBJ1-5; 7 bases fit TRBD1. The sample here was CD4+ T cells from blood, taken approximately 4 years after liver transplant. Here the CDR3 DNA reads TGTGCCAGTAGTATCGGGGGGACAGCTAATCAGCCCCAGCATTTT. Amino acids: CASSIGGTANQPQHF.